Listed here is a single TCR beta chain. What it recognizes is unknown. CDR3 size: 16 residues. Germline values: CDR1 LNHNV, CDR2 YYDKDF (reference sequence). The junction had 4 bases not matched to a gene; V was cut back by 8 bases and J by 0 bases. The sample belongs to a study of shared clonotypes between healthy human individuals. Findings and limits, study-wide: Some clonotypes were shared by all four sorted-subset donors, while others were not shared. The non-shared ones had lower generation probabilities than the shared ones. Among donors, the sharing of clonotypes was expected to be influenced by sequencing depth. Sequencing of the sorted subsets was shown by rarefaction to be incomplete despite large depth. Naive subsets tended to show greater estimated richness than memory subsets.

Generated by immunoSEQ multiplex PCR, the TCRdb table keeps only in-frame clones and is missing some. The table records around 1,100,000 clones, about 80% of them present only once. This chain links TRBV15 with TRBJ2-6, with 10 bases lining up with TRBD1. What was sequenced was memory CD4+ T cells from PBMCs. Subset: CD45RA-negative fraction. The clonotype comes from a man between 18 and 29 years old in good health. Some clones in this sample may be carry-over from other donors' samples. Here the CDR3 reads CATWDRGISGANVLTF. DNA of the CDR3: TGTGCCACCTGGGACAGGGGTATCTCTGGGGCCAACGTCCTGACTTTC.